This TCR beta chain was captured in a study of T cells in Graves' hyperthyroidism and ophthalmopathy (dated by TCRdb to between 2019 and 2020). Background for the entire study: Peripheral blood was sampled at the time of initial diagnosis, prior to any treatment. To identify distinguishing TCR V-J signatures, a discovery cohort of around 98 patients was used, comprising approximately 40 with Graves' ophthalmopathy and some 60 with stable Graves' hyperthyroidism. In addition, the study compared T-cell repertoires in thyroid tissue and in blood from about 6 Graves' hyperthyroidism patients. After sampling, hyperthyroidism patients received methimazole starting at 30 mg daily, and ophthalmopathy patients received high-dose intravenous methylprednisolone. The 95 to 100 discovery patients were randomly divided into training and test sets at a 7:3 ratio. Prospective prediction of ophthalmopathy was tested in an independent validation cohort consisting of fewer than 20 hyperthyroidism patients and more than 15 patients who later progressed to ophthalmopathy. According to the paper, TCR Vbeta CDR3 sequencing was carried out on more than 120 peripheral blood samples, which came from approximately 43 ophthalmopathy, under 80 hyperthyroidism and roughly 17 progressor patients. Broader findings and caveats from the paper: During validation, the model predicted progression to ophthalmopathy a median of about 6.5 months ahead of onset, with around 70% sensitivity and roughly 72% specificity. No statistical method was used to fix the sample size in advance, and group allocation was not hidden from the investigators. Most expanded thyroid clonotypes (frequency above 0.001) were also found in blood, which suggests that blood repertoires may mirror thyroid immune responses. Ophthalmopathy was separated from stable hyperthyroidism by a 13 V-J signature model, with over 85% sensitivity and just over 81% specificity obtained in cross-validation and 80%/75% obtained in testing.

Hyperthyroidism patients were aged 18 to 65 years and newly diagnosed, with disease duration of less than 2 months. The study excluded patients with uncontrolled infections, other autoimmune diseases, pregnancy or lactation. Clinical symptoms, serum thyroxine and TRAb, thyroid ultrasound, and orbital computed tomography formed the basis for the diagnoses. Blood from progressor patients was collected at the time of first diagnosis with hyperthyroidism, before any ophthalmopathy symptoms had appeared. Ficoll-Paque density gradient centrifugation was used to isolate PBMCs from about 10 ml of fresh peripheral blood. Progressor patients were first diagnosed with Graves' hyperthyroidism and then developed ophthalmopathy during follow-up. Trizol reagent was used to extract total RNA, and RNA quality was then checked on an Agilent 2100 Bioanalyzer. With respect to this clonotype: Its antigen remains unidentified. The input lacks base qualities; no much larger clone sits a single base away.

The CDR3, cysteine through phenylalanine, is 16 amino acids long. Kept here is only the CDR3 DNA, which spans 48 bases and is read in frame from base 1. Germline trimming amounts to 0 bases on V and 3 bases on J, with 8 as the count of junction bases outside the gene matches. CDR1 and CDR2 are read off the germline V gene (reference sequence) as DFQATT and SNEGSKA. TCR beta CDR3 regions were amplified from RNA transcripts. A first-round RT-PCR of the TCR CDR3 used the HTBI primer set with the Qiagen OneStep RT-PCR kit. Libraries were constructed in a second round of multiplex PCR, after which size selection and purification were performed. Paired-end sequencing of the libraries was performed with 100 bp reads on an Illumina HiSeq2000. Processing in the source paper ran as follows. SOAPnuke was used to process the raw data, throwing out any read that contained adapters or uncalled bases, had a mean Phred below 15, or lacked an exact constant-primer or identifier match. COPE v1.2.5 was used to merge high-quality paired reads, and clonotypes were defined as unique nucleotide sequences. MiTCR v1.1 was used to align clonotypes to the IMGT TRBV, TRBD and TRBJ reference segments. The analysis was restricted to V-J combinations with a frequency above 0.0001, which together covered 99.2% of the repertoires. The TCS score was defined as the ratio of F50 (clonal expansion) to E x V (chaos), calculated using BLOSUM62-based TCRdist between CDR3 peptides within each V-J. Welch's t-statistics and random forest reduced around 520 V-J features to 13, which were used in a naive Bayes classifier (R e1071). In-frame beta chains were kept once TCRdb had trimmed the public reads at Q25 with fastp and called clones with MiXCR. Duplicate CDR3 protein sequences are folded into a single record with the most common DNA and genes. In this record, the V and J calls reflect TCRdb's handling and not the investigators' own analysis. Counted in this sample were 270,000 or so distinct CDR3 sequences; 25% to 30% of them appeared once. The ten largest clones add up to 20% to 30% of the sample.

The sequence joins TRBV20-1 to TRBJ2-7; 10 of the junction bases match TRBD2. This receptor was taken from a man in his forties with Graves' hyperthyroidism that later progressed to Graves' ophthalmopathy. Sequencing input: blood. The bases are TGCAGTGCTAGAGATGATAGCGGGAGGAACCACTACGAGCAGTACTTC. This sequence encodes CSARDDSGRNHYEQYF.